The 13 T cell receptor beta chains given below trace back to one sample, sequenced in a study of radiotherapy plus CTLA-4 blockade in lung cancer. Profiling relied on immunoSEQ multiplex PCR, and the TCRdb table lists in-frame clones only, not all of them. This sample has about 64,000 clones, with approximately 68% found just once. The source was peripheral blood, collected from a patient treated with radiotherapy plus ipilimumab. Every receptor here comes from a human donor with non-small cell lung cancer whose response to radiotherapy plus ipilimumab could not be evaluated.

In this sample, this clone turned up a few times. The V and J genes are TRBV7-3 and TRBJ2-5; D may be TRBD2 (5 bases). Trimming cost V 4 bases and J 4 bases, with 10 bases left between them. Germline CDR1 reads SGHTA; CDR2 reads FQGTGA. The CDR3 loop spans 13 amino acids. The CDR3 loop is CASSSRRGETQYF. The CDR3 region has the DNA TGTGCCAGCAGCTCTCGACGGGGAGAGACCCAGTACTTC.

The genes are TRBV9 and TRBJ2-7; TRBD1 matches 8 bases. With 4 bases clipped from V and 3 bases from J, the junction kept 6 bases outside the gene matches. This CDR3 spans 14 amino acids. Germline V gene data show CDR1 as SGDLS and CDR2 as YYNGEE. The CDR3 protein is CASSQTDRDYEQYF. Written as DNA, the CDR3 is TGTGCCAGCAGCCAAACGGACAGGGACTACGAGCAGTACTTC.

This rearrangement joins TRBV7-6 to TRBJ2-3; a weak D match, TRBD2 (6 bases). Per the germline V gene, CDR1 is SGHVS and CDR2 is FNYEAQ. The CDR3 has 15 amino acids. Trimming cost V 3 bases and J 4 bases, with 14 bases left between them. CDR3 sequence reads: CASSLGLPPADTQYF. In nucleotides, the CDR3 is TGTGCCAGCAGCTTGGGACTTCCTCCAGCAGATACGCAGTATTTT. Looking up the rest from reference TRBV7-6 and TRBJ2-3 gives the full variable domain: GAGVSQSPRYKVTKRGQDVALRCDPISGHVSLYWYRQALGQGPEFLTYFNYEAQQDKSGLPNDRFSAERPEGSISTLTIQRTEQRDSAMYRCASSLGLPPADTQYFGPGTRLTVL.

Here the CDR3 reads CASSLSRGVNTEAFF. CDR3 DNA: TGTGCCAGCAGTTTAAGTCGGGGGGTAAACACTGAAGCTTTCTTT. This chain links TRBV7-2 with TRBJ1-1, with a weak D call TRBD1 (5 bases). Trimming took off 6 bases at V and 2 bases at J, with 16 bases between the two ends. The CDR3 runs 15 residues. Germline-derived CDR1 and CDR2 are SGHTA and FQGNSA.

The chain employs TRBV19 and TRBJ1-1, with D perhaps matching TRBD1 (5 bases). Germline V gene lookup returns CDR1 LNHDA and CDR2 SQIVND (reference sequence). This CDR3 region has 15 residues. V was trimmed by 3 bases and J by 0 bases, leaving 11 bases between them. The CDR3 is CASSIDAGMNTEAFF. CDR3 coding DNA: TGTGCCAGTAGTATTGATGCAGGGATGAACACTGAAGCTTTCTTT.

This chain connects TRBV29-1 to TRBJ2-2; 14 nucleotides line up with TRBD2. V shed 5 bases, J shed 7 bases, and the junction held 6 bases outside the gene matches. The V gene's germline CDR1 is SQVTM and CDR2 ANQGSEA. The CDR3 is made up of 15 amino acids. CDR3: CSVYTGLAGGGELFF. In nucleotides, the CDR3 is TGCAGCGTTTACACTGGACTAGCGGGAGGCGGGGAGCTGTTTTTT.

This clone was counted once. The J gene is TRBJ2-7, the V gene TRBV6-5, with 8 bases lining up with TRBD1. Looked up from germline, CDR1 is MNHEY and CDR2 is SVGAGI. J lost 3 bases, V lost 7 bases, and 5 bases had no gene match. The CDR3 extends over 13 amino acids. This CDR3 is CASNKQGVYEQYF. For the CDR3, the DNA is TGTGCCAGCAATAAACAGGGGGTCTACGAGCAGTACTTC.

This chain connects TRBV6-6 to TRBJ2-7, with TRBD1 matching 8 bases. V shed 6 bases and J 1 base; nucleotides not matched to a gene: 5. Germline V gene sequence: CDR1 MNHNY, CDR2 SVGAGI (reference sequence). The CDR3 is 14 amino acids. CDR3 nucleotides: TGTGCCAGCAGCTCCGGGACAGGATCCTACGAGCAGTACTTC. Translated: CASSSGTGSYEQYF.

The chain uses TRBV25-1 and TRBJ2-1; 14 bases are shared with TRBD2. The CDR3 loop spans 16 amino acids. Germline lookup yields CDR1 MGHDK and CDR2 SYGVNS. V lost 2 bases to trimming and J lost 9 bases; unmatched junction nucleotides: 6. The DNA of the CDR3 is TGTGCCAGCAGTGAAACGGGACTAGCGGGAGCGGCTGAGCAGTTCTTC. Amino acids: CASSETGLAGAAEQFF.

This clone was seen only once. The chain joins TRBV6-6 to TRBJ1-1; the D gene is possibly TRBD1 (6 bases). The germline V gene has CDR1 MNHNY and CDR2 SVGAGI (reference sequence). The germline V and J ends were trimmed by 6 bases and 3 bases, with 20 bases remaining between them. The CDR3 contains 16 residues. For the CDR3, the DNA is TGTGCCAGCAGAACGGGGGGGCGGTATGACGACACTGAAGCTTTCTTT. Protein product: CASRTGGRYDDTEAFF.

The genes are TRBV9 and TRBJ2-7; a possible D gene is TRBD1 (5 bases). Germline loops: CDR1 SGDLS, CDR2 YYNGEE. The ends were cut back, 0 bases at V and 3 bases at J, with 13 bases in the middle. CDR3 length equals 15 residues. The CDR3 sequence is CASSVGQGLGYEQYF. In nucleotides, the CDR3 is TGTGCCAGCAGCGTAGGGCAGGGTTTGGGCTACGAGCAGTACTTC.

V and J are TRBV6-6 and TRBJ2-3; TRBD1 might be the D (5 bases). The CDR3 runs to 15 residues. Per the germline V gene, CDR1 is MNHNY and CDR2 is SVGAGI (reference sequence). V lost 2 bases and J 2 bases, leaving 11 bases between the germline ends. CDR3 DNA sequence: TGTGCCAGCAGTTACAAGTGGGGCAACACAGATACGCAGTATTTT. Amino acids: CASSYKWGNTDTQYF.

V gene TRBV7-3 combines with J gene TRBJ1-2; a weak D match, TRBD1 (5 bases). Trimming stripped 0 bases from V and 4 bases from J, with 15 bases between. The CDR3 extends over 16 amino acids. Germline-derived CDR1 and CDR2 are SGHTA and FQGTGA. CDR3 region: CASSLTGAGLVYGYTF. Here the CDR3 DNA reads TGTGCCAGCAGCTTAACAGGGGCAGGGTTGGTCTATGGCTACACCTTC.